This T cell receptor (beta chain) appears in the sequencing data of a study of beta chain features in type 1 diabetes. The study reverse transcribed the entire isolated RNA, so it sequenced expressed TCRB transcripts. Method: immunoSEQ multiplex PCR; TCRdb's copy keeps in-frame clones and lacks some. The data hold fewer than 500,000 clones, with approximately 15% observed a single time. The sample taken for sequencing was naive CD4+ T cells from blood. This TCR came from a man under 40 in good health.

Here the CDR3 DNA reads TGTGCCAGCAGCGGGTTGACAGGTTTAGCCCCAGACAATGAGCAGTTCTTC. This translates into CASSGLTGLAPDNEQFF. V is TRBV9 and J is TRBJ2-1; D possibly corresponds to TRBD1 (6 bases). V was trimmed by 3 bases and J by 5 bases, leaving 21 bases between them. Germline CDR1 reads SGDLS; CDR2 reads YYNGEE. This CDR3 has 17 residues.